This T cell receptor (beta chain) was obtained from a study of regulatory T cells in long-lasting Graves disease. The overall study: Newly diagnosed Graves' patients had taken antithyroid drugs under 3 months.

The time point: newly diagnosed GD, antithyroid drugs for less than 3 months. Researchers made the TCR library from RNA that was extracted from PBMCs. Per germline, CDR1 GTSNPN and CDR2 SVGIG (reference sequence). This CDR3 contains 13 residues. The V end was cut by 5 bases, the J end by 9 bases, with 17 bases between. Both iRepertoire HTBI primers and Arm-PCR of CDR3 regions were used to build the TCR beta libraries. TCRdb reprocessed the multiplex PCR reads with MiXCR, giving one entry per CDR3 protein. Of 450,000 to 600,000 distinct CDR3 sequences in the sample, about 13% were seen once. Study-level results: With a small sample size, accuracy may have been reduced. It was in persistent disease that TRBV28, TRBJ1-2 and TRBJ2-5 were favored.

This clonotype was recorded at least ten times. What it binds is unknown. These same data were also listed under a study on T cells in Graves' hyperthyroidism and ophthalmopathy. That study adds: A first-round RT-PCR of the TCR CDR3 used the HTBI primer set.

This specimen consisted of peripheral blood mononuclear cells (PBMCs), obtained at new diagnosis, from a patient treated with antithyroid drugs. The chain is built from TRBV30 and TRBJ2-4, with a weak D call TRBD2 (6 bases). This receptor was obtained from a man aged 25-45 years with Graves disease. For the CDR3, the DNA is TGTGCCTGGGGGGCGAGGATGGGAGGCATTCAGTACTTC. Translation: CAWGARMGGIQYF. Using reference TRBV30 and TRBJ2-4 for the parts outside the CDR3, the full variable domain is SQTIHQWPATLVQPVGSPLSLECTVEGTSNPNLYWYRQAAGRGLQLLFYSVGIGQISSEVPQNLSASRPQDRQFILSSKKLLLSDSGFYLCAWGARMGGIQYFGAGTRLSVL.